The 26 T cell receptor beta chains reported below all come from one sample, sequenced in a study of blood T cells in healthy people across ages. Combining a sample-barcoded 5' primer with a J-beta primer mix, a second PCR ran for roughly 7 to 12 cycles. Using its own MiXCR run on the 5' RACE reads, TCRdb lists one record per CDR3 protein. The data contain 1.5 million or so distinct CDR3 sequences, approximately 43% of them seen just once; the ten biggest clones take up just over 4%. Sequencing was performed on blood. The receptors originated from a woman under 30 in good health.

In its sample, this clonotype was seen a few times. The chain has TRBV4-3 and TRBJ2-7, with 8 bases aligning to TRBD1. V shed 1 base, J shed 2 bases, and the junction held 4 bases outside the gene matches. The CDR3 consists of 15 residues. Germline CDR1 LGHNA, CDR2 YSLEER. In DNA, the CDR3 is TGCGCCAGCAGCCAAGGGACAGGGCCAACCTACGAGCAGTACTTC. It specifies CASSQGTGPTYEQYF.

This clonotype was seen repeatedly, ten times or more. The CDR3 sequence: CSVGDSEYYEQYF. CDR3 coding DNA: TGCAGCGTTGGGGACTCCGAATACTACGAGCAGTACTTC. The chain employs TRBV29-1 and TRBJ2-7; TRBD2 is a possible D gene (6 bases). The V gene lost 4 bases and the J gene lost 3 bases, with 13 bases spanning the gap. The CDR3 consists of 13 residues. Germline CDR1 reads SQVTM; CDR2 reads ANQGSEA.

This clonotype has a single count. The junction departs from the called germline gene at one end, perhaps through a read error. The chain uses TRBV11-2 and TRBJ2-1, with TRBD2 matching over 7 bases. Germline loops: CDR1 SGHAT, CDR2 FQNNGV. This CDR3 spans 16 amino acids. As DNA, the CDR3 is TGTGCCAGCAGCTTACCAGCGGGGCCCATCTACAAGGAGCAGTTCTTC. Amino acid sequence: CASSLPAGPIYKEQFF.

This clonotype was seen a few times. The genes are TRBV7-9 and TRBJ2-2; unclear D gene. V lost 9 bases, J lost 0 bases, and 11 bases lay in between. Germline CDR1 is SEHNR and CDR2 is FQNEAQ (reference sequence). The CDR3 is 14 residues long. The CDR3 region is CASSGPTNTGELFF. The CDR3 DNA follows: TGTGCCAGTTCAGGCCCTACGAACACCGGGGAGCTGTTTTTT.

This clonotype was found many times. An end of the junction differs from the germline gene, which may be a read error. The chain couples TRBV12-3 or TRBV12-4 to TRBJ1-5, with D possibly matching TRBD1 (5 bases). The CDR3 is 12 amino acids. CDR3 region: CASSLGDQPQHF. Here the CDR3 DNA reads TGTGCCAGCAGCTTAGGGGATCAGCCCCAGCATTTT.

This chain connects TRBV29-1 to TRBJ1-2, with D unresolved. Trimming shortened V by 4 bases and J by 0 bases, and 9 bases separated the two germline ends. The germline V gene encodes CDR1 SQVTM and CDR2 ANQGSEA. CDR3 size: 13 residues. For the CDR3, the DNA is TGCAGCGTTGGCCCCGGACCTAACTATGGCTACACCTTC. It codes for CSVGPGPNYGYTF.

The rearrangement links TRBV7-3 to TRBJ2-1; TRBD2 matches at 8 bases. CDR3 length equals 16 residues. CDR1 is SGHTA and CDR2 is FQGTGA in the germline V gene. The trim removed 5 bases at V and 6 bases at J, leaving 12 bases unmatched. The CDR3 nucleotides are TGTGCCAGCAGCCCGTACGGGGGGGCGCGAATCAATGAGCAGTTCTTC. Encoded protein: CASSPYGGARINEQFF.

The CDR3 nucleotides read TGCAGTGCTTTATGGCTAACTAGCACAGATACGCAGTATTTT. Protein: CSALWLTSTDTQYF. The chain joins TRBV20-1 to TRBJ2-3; D is unresolved. This CDR3 region has 14 residues. Germline values: CDR1 DFQATT, CDR2 SNEGSKA (reference sequence). The V end was cut by 5 bases, the J end by 0 bases, with 12 bases between.

This clonotype has only a few counts. The chain recombines TRBV27 with TRBJ1-5, with TRBD1 matching 7 bases. The V gene's germline CDR1 is MNHEY and CDR2 SMNVEV (reference sequence). CDR3 length: 13 amino acids. Trimming took 3 bases from V and 9 from J; bases not matched to a gene: 5. Here the CDR3 DNA reads TGTGCCAGCAGTTTGACAGGGTTACCGCCCCAGCATTTT. As protein: CASSLTGLPPQHF.

This clonotype was observed a few times. The chain uses TRBV28 and TRBJ2-1; 7 nucleotides line up with TRBD1. J was trimmed by 4 bases and V by 2 bases; bases with no gene match: 5. Germline V gene sequence: CDR1 MDHEN, CDR2 SYDVKM. The CDR3 contains 15 residues. For the CDR3, the DNA is TGTGCCAGCAGTTTAGGGGGACAGTTTTACAATGAGCAGTTCTTC. Translating gives CASSLGGQFYNEQFF.

At least ten counts were recorded for this clonotype. The chain recombines TRBV7-9 with TRBJ2-3; no clear D gene. This CDR3 has 15 residues. V lost 2 bases to trimming and J lost 2 bases, with 11 bases between them. The germline CDR1 and CDR2 sequences are SEHNR and FQNEAQ (reference sequence). CDR3 region: CASSLRAVNTDTQYF. As DNA, the CDR3 is TGTGCCAGCAGCTTACGGGCAGTTAACACAGATACGCAGTATTTT.

The chain has TRBV29-1 and TRBJ1-2; D is undetermined. Germline loops: CDR1 SQVTM, CDR2 ANQGSEA. The length of the CDR3 is 14 residues. Trimming removed 2 bases at V and 2 bases at J, with 12 bases between. The CDR3 sequence is CSVEMLRGNYGYTF. CDR3 nucleotide sequence: TGCAGCGTTGAAATGCTCCGGGGAAACTATGGCTACACCTTC.

This clonotype was counted between two and nine times. The gene calls are TRBV27 and TRBJ2-3; 7 nucleotides agree with TRBD1. Germline V CDR1 and CDR2: MNHEY, SMNVEV (reference sequence). Trimming at V came to 5 bases and at J to 6 bases, leaving 8 bases not matched to a gene. The CDR3 loop spans 14 amino acids. In nucleotides, the CDR3 is TGTGCCAGCAGTCCGGACAGGATAGCGGATACGCAGTATTTT. Translation gives CASSPDRIADTQYF.

This clonotype was recorded at least ten times. This sequence joins TRBV7-9 and TRBJ1-2; no definite D call. This CDR3 is 14 amino acids long. V dropped 1 base and J dropped 4 bases, with 10 bases sitting between them. Germline V CDR1 and CDR2: SEHNR, FQNEAQ (reference sequence). The CDR3 here is CASSLVGLSYGYTF. DNA for the CDR3: TGTGCCAGCAGCTTAGTCGGTTTGTCCTATGGCTACACCTTC.

Only a few counts were recorded for this clonotype. CDR3 nucleotides: TGCGCCAGCAGTGCTACGACAGGGGCCTTTAATTCACCCCTCCACTTT. Its translation is CASSATTGAFNSPLHF. The genes are TRBV4-3 and TRBJ1-6; 8 positions match TRBD1. J gave up 6 bases and V 6 bases, and 10 bases lay outside the gene matches. Germline V gene sequence: CDR1 LGHNA, CDR2 YSLEER. The CDR3 is 16 amino acids.

This chain links TRBV6-2 or TRBV6-3 with TRBJ2-3; perhaps TRBD1 as D (6 bases). This CDR3 is 20 amino acids long. V shed 0 bases and J shed 3 bases, with 25 bases lying between them. CDR1 and CDR2 (germline): MNHEY, SVGEGT. CDR3 residues: CASSYSFTGGLGGFTDTQYF. DNA of the CDR3: TGTGCCAGCAGTTACTCCTTTACTGGTGGGCTAGGGGGTTTTACAGATACGCAGTATTTT.

The rearrangement uses TRBV12-3 or TRBV12-4 and TRBJ2-4; D possibly corresponds to TRBD1 (5 bases). The J call may be in error: the DNA end matches TRBJ2-7 better. CDR3 size: 14 residues. The CDR3 spells CASSSPSQDYEQYF. CDR3 coding DNA: TGTGCCAGCAGTTCCCCATCACAGGACTACGAGCAGTACTTC.

The V and J genes are TRBV12-3 or TRBV12-4 and TRBJ2-5; 7 nucleotides agree with TRBD1. The CDR3 loop spans 13 amino acids. V dropped 7 bases and J dropped 5; count of bases not matched to a gene: 7. The CDR3 loop is CASTLQGRETQYF. The DNA of the CDR3 is TGTGCCAGCACCTTACAGGGGCGGGAGACCCAGTACTTC.

The CDR3 spells CSARDRTGGFGTEAFF. The CDR3, as DNA: TGCAGTGCTAGAGATAGGACAGGGGGTTTCGGCACTGAAGCTTTCTTT. The chain carries TRBV20-1 and TRBJ1-1; 10 bases map to TRBD1. The length of the CDR3 is 16 residues. The germline CDR1 and CDR2 sequences are DFQATT and SNEGSKA (reference sequence). Unmatched junction bases numbered 8, after V lost 0 bases and J lost 4 bases.

The DNA of the CDR3 is TGCAGCGTTAAGGACAGGAACACTGAAGCTTTCTTT. This translates into CSVKDRNTEAFF. V usage is TRBV29-1 and J usage is TRBJ1-1; D is possibly TRBD1 (6 bases). V was pared by 5 bases and J by 1 base, with 8 bases between. There are 12 residues in the CDR3. Germline V lookup: CDR1 SQVTM, CDR2 ANQGSEA.

A remark on this clonotype: Relative to the germline gene, one junction end is altered; a read error may explain this. The chain is built from TRBV19 and TRBJ2-1, with D unclear. The length of the CDR3 is 15 residues. Germline CDR1 and CDR2: LNHDA and SQIVND (reference sequence). In nucleotides, the CDR3 is TGTGCCAGTAGCACCGGGCCCCCTGTGGGCAATGAGCGGTTCTTC. Amino acid sequence: CASSTGPPVGNERFF.

This clonotype was recorded many times. At one end, the junction sequence differs from germline, possibly due to a read error. This sequence joins TRBV5-1 and TRBJ1-1; D call uncertain. Germline lookup yields CDR1 SGHRS and CDR2 YFSETQ. The CDR3 has 13 residues. Here the CDR3 DNA reads TGTGCCAGCAGCTTAGGGTCGAACACTGAAGCTTTCTTT. It is translated as CASSLGSNTEAFF.

This clonotype was seen more than once but under ten times. The rearrangement uses TRBV30 and TRBJ2-3; D is ambiguous. This CDR3 is built from 15 residues. Germline V gene sequence: CDR1 GTSNPN, CDR2 SVGIG (reference sequence). V was trimmed by 7 bases and J by 6 bases, leaving 23 bases between them. The CDR3 nucleotides are TGTGCCTCTCTCTCACCCGAAAGGTACCCCGATACGCAGTATTTT. This translates into CASLSPERYPDTQYF.

In this sample, this clonotype turned up a few times. This chain uses TRBV7-9 with TRBJ2-5, with 10 nucleotides matching TRBD2. Germline-derived CDR1 and CDR2 are SEHNR and FQNEAQ (reference sequence). CDR3 length equals 18 residues. The V and J ends lost 4 bases and 2 bases, in that order; junction bases with no gene match: 13. The CDR3 DNA reads as TGTGCCAGCAGCTCCATAAAAAATAGCGGGGGGACGCAAGAGACCCAGTACTTC. Amino acid sequence: CASSSIKNSGGTQETQYF.

V and J are TRBV9 and TRBJ2-3; D not resolved. Trimming shortened V by 4 bases and J by 5 bases, and 11 bases separated the two germline ends. The CDR3 runs 13 residues. Per the germline V gene, CDR1 is SGDLS and CDR2 is YYNGEE. Here the CDR3 reads CASSYDPKDTQYF. CDR3 nucleotide sequence: TGTGCCAGCAGCTACGACCCGAAAGATACGCAGTATTTT.

This clonotype was picked up a small number of times. The rearrangement uses TRBV20-1 and TRBJ1-1; 9 bases align to TRBD1. Germline V lookup: CDR1 DFQATT, CDR2 SNEGSKA (reference sequence). The CDR3 loop spans 14 amino acids. V lost 6 bases, J lost 4 bases, and 9 bases stayed unmatched. The chain's CDR3 is CSARDRVVATEAFF. DNA for the CDR3: TGCAGTGCCCGGGACAGGGTGGTGGCCACTGAAGCTTTCTTT.